What follows are 9 T cell receptor beta chains derived from one specimen sequenced in a study of blood T cell repertoires in COVID-19. Profiling relied on immunoSEQ multiplex PCR, and the TCRdb table lists in-frame clones only, not all of them. The data hold some 390,000 clones, with about 88% observed a single time. Sequencing was carried out using peripheral blood. These receptors were obtained from a woman aged 40 to 50 with COVID-19, enrolled during active disease.

This clone was seen a single time. The gene calls are TRBV7-9 and TRBJ2-7, with D possibly being TRBD2 (5 bases). The CDR3 spans 15 residues. V shed 1 base and J shed 3 bases, with 13 bases lying between them. The germline gives CDR1 SEHNR, CDR2 FQNEAQ (reference sequence). The CDR3 loop is CASSLGSGNFYEQYF. CDR3 sequence (DNA): TGTGCCAGCAGCTTAGGGTCCGGGAATTTCTACGAGCAGTACTTC.

V is TRBV19 and J is TRBJ1-4, with D possibly being TRBD1 (6 bases). V was trimmed by 7 bases and J by 8 bases, leaving 17 bases between them. Germline V gene lookup returns CDR1 LNHDA and CDR2 SQIVND (reference sequence). The CDR3 totals 14 residues. The CDR3 loop is CASTPRGAGEKLFF. CDR3 DNA: TGTGCCAGTACCCCGCGGGGGGCAGGAGAAAAACTGTTTTTT.

The chain is built from TRBV28 and TRBJ2-1; TRBD2 might be the D (6 bases). V dropped 2 bases and J dropped 11 bases, with 10 bases sitting between them. The CDR3 has 12 amino acids. Per the germline V gene, CDR1 is MDHEN and CDR2 is SYDVKM. The CDR3 loop is CASSLIGGKQFF. As DNA, the CDR3 is TGTGCCAGCAGTTTAATCGGCGGGAAGCAGTTCTTC.

The chain recombines TRBV25-1 with TRBJ2-7; 9 nucleotides agree with TRBD2. Germline-derived CDR1 and CDR2 are MGHDK and SYGVNS. With V trimmed by 1 base and J by 7 bases, 14 bases remained unmatched. The CDR3 consists of 17 residues. The CDR3 sequence: CASSELGGGAGVREQYF. CDR3 DNA: TGTGCCAGCAGTGAATTGGGCGGGGGGGCCGGAGTTCGTGAGCAGTACTTC.

J is TRBJ1-3 and V is TRBV4-1; 8 bases line up with TRBD1. The CDR3 loop spans 17 amino acids. From germline, CDR1 is MGHRA and CDR2 YSYEKL. V lost 4 bases and J lost 0; bases outside the gene matches: 8. The CDR3 DNA sequence: TGCGCCAGCAGCCCCACACCCAGGGGGCTCTCTGGAAACACCATATATTTT. This gives the protein CASSPTPRGLSGNTIYF.

The J gene is TRBJ1-6, the V gene TRBV27, with D perhaps TRBD1 (6 bases). V lost 5 bases, J lost 7 bases, and 6 bases lay in between. Germline CDR1 and CDR2: MNHEY and SMNVEV (reference sequence). The CDR3 sequence is 12 residues long. The CDR3 loop reads CASSGGNSPLHF. As DNA, the CDR3 is TGTGCCAGCAGTGGGGGCAATTCACCCCTCCACTTT.

This chain connects TRBV19 to TRBJ1-2; TRBD1 matches 8 bases. The ends lost 6 bases at V and 1 base at J; junction bases unmatched: 7. CDR1 is LNHDA, CDR2 SQIVND, per germline (reference sequence). The CDR3 extends over 15 amino acids. The CDR3 region has the DNA TGTGCCAGTAGATTGGGACAGGTGGTTAACTATGGCTACACCTTC. Protein: CASRLGQVVNYGYTF.

The genes are TRBV27 and TRBJ2-2; no reliable D call. The CDR3 length is 15 residues. The germline CDR1 and CDR2 sequences are MNHEY and SMNVEV (reference sequence). The ends were cut back, 6 bases at V and 6 bases at J, with 17 bases in the middle. CDR3 sequence reads: CASSPPALGAGELFF. The CDR3 DNA reads as TGTGCCAGCAGCCCCCCGGCTCTAGGCGCCGGGGAGCTGTTTTTT.

This chain joins TRBV6-7 and TRBJ2-1; 10 nucleotides agree with TRBD1. TRBV6-7 is annotated as an ORF whose role is uncertain. The J segment lost 6 bases and the V segment lost 2 bases, leaving 16 bases of the junction unmatched. The CDR3 covers 19 residues. The CDR3 here is CASSYTPGDRGDRSNEQFF. The DNA of the CDR3 is TGTGCCAGCAGTTACACACCTGGGGACAGGGGAGATAGGAGCAATGAGCAGTTCTTC.